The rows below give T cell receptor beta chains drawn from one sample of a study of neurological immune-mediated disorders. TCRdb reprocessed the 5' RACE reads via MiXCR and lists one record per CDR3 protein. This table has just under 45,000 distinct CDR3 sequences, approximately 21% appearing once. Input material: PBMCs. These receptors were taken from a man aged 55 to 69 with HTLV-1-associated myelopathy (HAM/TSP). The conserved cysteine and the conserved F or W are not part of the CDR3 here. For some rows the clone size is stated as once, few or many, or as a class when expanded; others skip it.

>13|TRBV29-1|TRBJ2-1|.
SVERGLAGYDEQF
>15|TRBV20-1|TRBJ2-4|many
SARLWGGSTAKNIQY
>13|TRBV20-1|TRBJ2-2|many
SARDQREPTGELF
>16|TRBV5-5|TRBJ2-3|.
ASSWGTSGRGGTDTQY
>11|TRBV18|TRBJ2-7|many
ASSPSGQGEPY
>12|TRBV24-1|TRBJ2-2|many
ATSNSILTGELF
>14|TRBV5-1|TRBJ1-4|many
ASSPKKNSAGEKLF
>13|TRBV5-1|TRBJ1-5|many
ASSQGTGVNQPQH
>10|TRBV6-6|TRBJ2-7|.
ASSAPGNEQY
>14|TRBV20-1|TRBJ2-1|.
SARGRGESRHNEQF
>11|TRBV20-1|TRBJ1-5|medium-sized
SANEGGNQPQH
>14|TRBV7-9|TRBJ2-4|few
ASSKGLAGRSGIQY
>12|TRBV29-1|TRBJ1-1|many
SVGPTGGYTEAF
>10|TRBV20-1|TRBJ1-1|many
SARDVNTEAF
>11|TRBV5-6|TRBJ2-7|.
ASSFLGGDEQY
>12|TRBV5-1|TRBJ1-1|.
ASSLTATNTEAF
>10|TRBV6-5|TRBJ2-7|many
ASSYTRGEQY
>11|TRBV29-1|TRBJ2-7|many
SVEGGLGREQY
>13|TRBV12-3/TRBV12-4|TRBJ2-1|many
ASSSISGKGGEQF
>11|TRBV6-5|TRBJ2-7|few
ASSYSSGHEQY
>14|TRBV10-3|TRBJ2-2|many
AISESSGRYTGELF
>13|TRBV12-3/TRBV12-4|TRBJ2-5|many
ASSSSRTSGETQY
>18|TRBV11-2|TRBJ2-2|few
ASSSLRRTAVMQNTGELF
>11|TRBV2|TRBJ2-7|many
ASSDPGGGEQY
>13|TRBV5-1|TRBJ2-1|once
ASTYVGDPYNKQF
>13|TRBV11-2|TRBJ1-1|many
ASSSLAGARTEAF
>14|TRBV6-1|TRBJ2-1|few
ASSVQGVRSYNEQF
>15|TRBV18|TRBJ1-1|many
ASSPRQGTYMNTEAF
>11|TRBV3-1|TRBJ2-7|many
ASVKGIGYEQY
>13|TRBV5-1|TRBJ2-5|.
ASRISAGQAETQY
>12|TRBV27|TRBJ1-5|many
ASSATAGGIPQH
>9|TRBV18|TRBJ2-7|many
ASSPAYEQY
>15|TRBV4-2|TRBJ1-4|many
ASSQDDGATGGEKLF
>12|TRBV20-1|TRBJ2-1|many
SVSPSGSYNEQF
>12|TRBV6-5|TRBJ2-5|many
ASRARLAGGTQY
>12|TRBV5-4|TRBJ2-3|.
ASSSRQGSDTQY
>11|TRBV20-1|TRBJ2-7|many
SALGHSSSEQY
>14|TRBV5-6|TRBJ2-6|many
ASSFRLASGANVLT
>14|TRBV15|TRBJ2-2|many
ATSRKYEYNPGELF
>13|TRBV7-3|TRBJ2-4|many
ASSLMAGAGNIQY
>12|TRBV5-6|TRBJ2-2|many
ASRSGGSTGELF
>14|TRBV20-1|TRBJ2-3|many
SALESRGGSSNTQY
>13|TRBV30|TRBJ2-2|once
AWRGGGADTGELF
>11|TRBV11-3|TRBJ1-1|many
ASSLGGNNEAF
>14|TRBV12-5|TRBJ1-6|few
ASRAGGSFDNSPLH
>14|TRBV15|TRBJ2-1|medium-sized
ATSREPGLASNEQF